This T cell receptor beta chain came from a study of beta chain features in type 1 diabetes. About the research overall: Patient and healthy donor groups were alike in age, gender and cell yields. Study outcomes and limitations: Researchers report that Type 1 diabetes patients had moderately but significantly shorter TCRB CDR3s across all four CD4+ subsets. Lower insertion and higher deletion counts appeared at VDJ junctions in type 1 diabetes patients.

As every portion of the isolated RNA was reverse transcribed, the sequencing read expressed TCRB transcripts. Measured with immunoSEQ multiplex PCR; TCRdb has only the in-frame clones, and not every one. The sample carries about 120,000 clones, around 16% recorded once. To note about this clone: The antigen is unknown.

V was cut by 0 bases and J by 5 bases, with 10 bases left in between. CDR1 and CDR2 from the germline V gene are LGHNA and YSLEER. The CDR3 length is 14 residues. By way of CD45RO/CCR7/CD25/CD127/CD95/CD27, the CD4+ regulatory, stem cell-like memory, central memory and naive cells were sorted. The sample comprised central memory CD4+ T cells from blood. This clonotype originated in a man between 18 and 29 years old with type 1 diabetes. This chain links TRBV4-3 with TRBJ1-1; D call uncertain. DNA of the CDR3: TGCGCCAGCAGCCAAGATAGCAGAGGGACTGAAGCTTTCTTT. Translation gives CASSQDSRGTEAFF.